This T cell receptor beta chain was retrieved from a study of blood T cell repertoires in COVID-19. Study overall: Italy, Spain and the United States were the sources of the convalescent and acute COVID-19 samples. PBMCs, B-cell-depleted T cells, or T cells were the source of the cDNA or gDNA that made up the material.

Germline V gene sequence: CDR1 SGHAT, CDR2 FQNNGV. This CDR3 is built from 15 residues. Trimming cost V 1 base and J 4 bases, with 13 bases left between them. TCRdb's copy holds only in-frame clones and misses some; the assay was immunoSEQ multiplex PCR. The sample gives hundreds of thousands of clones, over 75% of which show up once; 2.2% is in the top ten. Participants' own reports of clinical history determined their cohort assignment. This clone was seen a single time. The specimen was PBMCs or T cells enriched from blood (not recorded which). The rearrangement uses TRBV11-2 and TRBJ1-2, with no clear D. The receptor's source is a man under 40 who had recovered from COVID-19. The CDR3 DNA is TGTGCCAGCAGCTTAGCGGCGGACGGAGGCTATGGCTACACCTTC. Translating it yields CASSLAADGGYGYTF.